The clone carrying this T cell receptor beta chain was seen many times. Antigen unknown. Library preparation (for TCRbeta) was performed with unique molecular identifiers. One entry per CDR3 protein, called by TCRdb with MiXCR from the PCR reads. The data hold about 140,000 distinct CDR3 sequences, with 8% to 10% observed a single time. This sample is drawn from a study of T-cell reconstitution after alpha-beta-depleted transplantation in children. Whole-study findings and limits: As was reported, about two months after transplant, alpha-beta T cells came from several hundred expanded graft clones. T cells produced anew were the main source of T-cell counts and diversity one year after transplant.

The J segment lost 8 bases and the V segment lost 1 base, leaving 3 bases of the junction unmatched. Per the germline V gene, CDR1 is MDHEN and CDR2 is SYDVKM. The CDR3 has 14 amino acids. The sequence came from a female patient under 10 years old who had a stem cell transplant for congenital amegakaryocytic thrombocytopenia, so the T cells may come from the graft donor. The chain combines TRBV28 with TRBJ1-4, with 8 bases lining up with TRBD1. Sequencing was performed on PBMCs, mostly from graft donor cells, taken 180 days after TCRalphabeta/CD19-depleted stem cell transplant. CDR3 region: CASSLSGGDEKLFF. The CDR3 coding sequence is TGTGCCAGCAGTTTATCAGGGGGCGACGAAAAACTGTTTTTT.